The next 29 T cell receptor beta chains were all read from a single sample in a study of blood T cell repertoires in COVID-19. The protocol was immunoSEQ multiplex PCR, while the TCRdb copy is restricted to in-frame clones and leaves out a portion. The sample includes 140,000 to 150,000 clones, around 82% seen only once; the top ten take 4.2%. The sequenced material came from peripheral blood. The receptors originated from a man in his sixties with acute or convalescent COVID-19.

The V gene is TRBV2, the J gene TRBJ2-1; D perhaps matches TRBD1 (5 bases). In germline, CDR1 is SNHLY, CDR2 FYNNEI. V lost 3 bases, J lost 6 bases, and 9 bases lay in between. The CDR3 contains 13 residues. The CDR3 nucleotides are TGTGCCAGCAGTGATTTGCAGGGCAATGAGCAGTTCTTC. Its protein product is CASSDLQGNEQFF. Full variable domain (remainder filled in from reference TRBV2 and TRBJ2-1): EPEVTQTPSHQVTQMGQEVILRCVPISNHLYFYWYRQILGQKVEFLVSFYNNEISEKSEIFDDQFSVERPDGSNFTLKIRSTKLEDSAMYFCASSDLQGNEQFFGPGTRLTVL.

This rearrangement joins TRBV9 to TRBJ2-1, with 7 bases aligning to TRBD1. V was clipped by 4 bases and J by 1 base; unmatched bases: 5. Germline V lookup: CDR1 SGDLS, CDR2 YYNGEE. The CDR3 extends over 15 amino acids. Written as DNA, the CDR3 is TGTGCCAGCAGCTATACAGGGGTATCCTACAATGAGCAGTTCTTC. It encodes CASSYTGVSYNEQFF.

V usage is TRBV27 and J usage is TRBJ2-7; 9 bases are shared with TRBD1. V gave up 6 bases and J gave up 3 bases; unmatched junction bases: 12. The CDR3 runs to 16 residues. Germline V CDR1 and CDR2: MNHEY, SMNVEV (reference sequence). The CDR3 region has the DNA TGTGCCAGCAGCCAGAACCGGGACAGGGTTCTCTACGAGCAGTACTTC. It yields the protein CASSQNRDRVLYEQYF.

CDR3 in DNA: TGTGCCAGCAGCCAAGATGCCGGGAGGGACTACAATGAGCAGTTCTTC. It specifies CASSQDAGRDYNEQFF. J is TRBJ2-1 and V is TRBV4-2; 8 bases fit TRBD2. J was trimmed by 3 bases and V by 0 bases; bases with no gene match: 4. The CDR3 has 16 amino acids. From germline, CDR1 is LGHNA and CDR2 YNFKEQ.

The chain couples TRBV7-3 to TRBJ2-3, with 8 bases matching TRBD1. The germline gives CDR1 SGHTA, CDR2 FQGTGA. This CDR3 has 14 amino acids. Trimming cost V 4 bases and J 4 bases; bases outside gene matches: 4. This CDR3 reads CASSSGQGADTQYF. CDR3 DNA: TGTGCCAGCAGCTCCGGACAGGGAGCAGATACGCAGTATTTT.

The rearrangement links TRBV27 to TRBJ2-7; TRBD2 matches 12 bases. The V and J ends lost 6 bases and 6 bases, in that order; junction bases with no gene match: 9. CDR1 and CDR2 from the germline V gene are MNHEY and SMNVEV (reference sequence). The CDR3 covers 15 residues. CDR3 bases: TGTGCCAGCAGCCCGCAACAGACTAGCGGGAGCGAGCAGTACTTC. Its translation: CASSPQQTSGSEQYF.

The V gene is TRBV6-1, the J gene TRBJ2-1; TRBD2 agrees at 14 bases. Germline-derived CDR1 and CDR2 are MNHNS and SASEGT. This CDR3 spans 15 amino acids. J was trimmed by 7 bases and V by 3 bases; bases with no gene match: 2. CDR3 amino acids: CASSETSGRENEQFF. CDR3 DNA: TGTGCCAGCAGTGAGACTAGCGGGAGGGAAAATGAGCAGTTCTTC.

The DNA for the CDR3 is TGCGCCAGCAGCTTGGCCATAGTAGGGGGCAAGACCTACGAGCAGTACTTC. Its protein is CASSLAIVGGKTYEQYF. This sequence joins TRBV5-1 and TRBJ2-7; 7 bases map to TRBD1. The CDR3 is 17 residues long. Germline V gene data show CDR1 as SGHRS and CDR2 as YFSETQ. The V segment lost 0 bases and the J segment 2 bases; nucleotides outside the gene matches: 11.

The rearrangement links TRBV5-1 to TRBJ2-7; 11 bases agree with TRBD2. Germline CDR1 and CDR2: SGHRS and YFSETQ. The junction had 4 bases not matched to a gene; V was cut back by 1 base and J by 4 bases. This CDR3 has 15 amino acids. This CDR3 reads CASSLTSGRYYEQYF. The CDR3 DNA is TGCGCCAGCAGCTTGACTAGCGGGAGATATTACGAGCAGTACTTC.

As DNA, the CDR3 is TGCGCCAGCAGCCAAGTGTCGGGACAGGGGGCGGTCGGAAAGCAGTTCTTC. It codes for CASSQVSGQGAVGKQFF. The chain links TRBV4-1 to TRBJ2-1; TRBD1 matches 12 bases. The CDR3 is 17 residues long. V shed 1 base and J 11 bases; nucleotides not matched to a gene: 12. The germline gives CDR1 MGHRA, CDR2 YSYEKL.

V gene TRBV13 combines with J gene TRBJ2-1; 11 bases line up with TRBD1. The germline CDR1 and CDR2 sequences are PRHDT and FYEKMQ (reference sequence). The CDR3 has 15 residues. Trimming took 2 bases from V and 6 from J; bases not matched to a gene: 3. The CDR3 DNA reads TGTGCCAGCAGCTTATATGGGACAGGGGGCAATGAGCAGTTCTTC. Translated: CASSLYGTGGNEQFF.

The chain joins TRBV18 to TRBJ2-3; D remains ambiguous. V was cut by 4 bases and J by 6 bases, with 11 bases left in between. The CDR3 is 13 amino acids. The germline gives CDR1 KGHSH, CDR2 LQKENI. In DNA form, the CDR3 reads TGTGCCAGCTCACAGACACCATCCGATACGCAGTATTTT. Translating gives CASSQTPSDTQYF. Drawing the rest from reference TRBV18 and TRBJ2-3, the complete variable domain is NAGVMQNPRHLVRRRGQEARLRCSPMKGHSHVYWYRQLPEEGLKFMVYLQKENIIDESGMPKERFSAEFPKEGPSILRIQQVVRGDSAAYFCASSQTPSDTQYFGPGTRLTVL.

CDR3 protein: CASRNRGVYEQYF. The DNA of the CDR3 is TGTGCCAGCAGAAACAGGGGGGTCTACGAGCAGTACTTC. This chain joins TRBV12-3 or TRBV12-4 and TRBJ2-7; 8 bases match TRBD1. CDR3 length: 13 residues. V shed 6 bases and J 3 bases; nucleotides not matched to a gene: 4.

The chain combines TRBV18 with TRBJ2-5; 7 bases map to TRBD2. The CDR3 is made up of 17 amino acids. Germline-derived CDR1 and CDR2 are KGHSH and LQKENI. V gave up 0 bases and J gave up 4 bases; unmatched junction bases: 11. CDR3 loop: CASSPPWAGAGRETQYF. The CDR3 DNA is TGTGCCAGCTCACCACCGTGGGCGGGAGCCGGGCGAGAGACCCAGTACTTC. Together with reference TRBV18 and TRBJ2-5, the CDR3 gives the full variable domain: NAGVMQNPRHLVRRRGQEARLRCSPMKGHSHVYWYRQLPEEGLKFMVYLQKENIIDESGMPKERFSAEFPKEGPSILRIQQVVRGDSAAYFCASSPPWAGAGRETQYFGPGTRLLVL.

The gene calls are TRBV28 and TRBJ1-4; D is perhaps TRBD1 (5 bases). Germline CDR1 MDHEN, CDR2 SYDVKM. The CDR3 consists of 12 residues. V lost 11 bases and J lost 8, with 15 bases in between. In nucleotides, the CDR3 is TGTGCCGTCGGCAGGGTTGAGGAAAAACTGTTTTTT. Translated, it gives CAVGRVEEKLFF.

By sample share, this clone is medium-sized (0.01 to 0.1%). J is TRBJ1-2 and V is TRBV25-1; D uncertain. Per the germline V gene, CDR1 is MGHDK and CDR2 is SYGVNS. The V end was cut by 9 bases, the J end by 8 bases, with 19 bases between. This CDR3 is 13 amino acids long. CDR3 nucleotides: TGTGCCAGTAGAAAGGACGGGGTTAGCGGCTACACCTTC. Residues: CASRKDGVSGYTF.

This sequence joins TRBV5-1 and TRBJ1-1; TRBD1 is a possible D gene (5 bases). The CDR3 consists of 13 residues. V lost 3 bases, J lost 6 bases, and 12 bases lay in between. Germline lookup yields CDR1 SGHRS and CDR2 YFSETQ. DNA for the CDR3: TGCGCCAGCAGCTCCAGGGTGGGCGCTGAAGCTTTCTTT. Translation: CASSSRVGAEAFF. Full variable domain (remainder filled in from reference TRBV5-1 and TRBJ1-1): KAGVTQTPRYLIKTRGQQVTLSCSPISGHRSVSWYQQTPGQGLQFLFEYFSETQRNKGNFPGRFSGRQFSNSRSEMNVSTLELGDSALYLCASSSRVGAEAFFGQGTRLTVV.

CDR3 amino acids: CASRESPSGSYEQYF. The CDR3, as DNA: TGTGCCAGCAGAGAATCACCTAGCGGGTCCTACGAGCAGTACTTC. The chain uses TRBV2 and TRBJ2-7, with TRBD2 identical over 8 bases. Trimming cost V 6 bases and J 1 base; bases outside gene matches: 8. This CDR3 comprises 15 residues. Per germline, CDR1 SNHLY and CDR2 FYNNEI.

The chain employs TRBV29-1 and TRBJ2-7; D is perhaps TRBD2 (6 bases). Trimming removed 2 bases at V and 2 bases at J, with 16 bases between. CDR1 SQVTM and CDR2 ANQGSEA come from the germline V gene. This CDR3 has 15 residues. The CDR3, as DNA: TGCAGCGTTGAAAGAGTTGGCGGGGCTACCTACGAGCAGTACTTC. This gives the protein CSVERVGGATYEQYF.

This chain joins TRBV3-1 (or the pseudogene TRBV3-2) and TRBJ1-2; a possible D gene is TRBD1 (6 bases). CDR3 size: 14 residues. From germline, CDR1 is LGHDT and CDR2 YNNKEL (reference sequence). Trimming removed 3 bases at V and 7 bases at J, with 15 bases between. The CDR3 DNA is TGTGCCAGCAGCCAGAATTCAGGGGCGCTTGGCTACACCTTC. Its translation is CASSQNSGALGYTF.

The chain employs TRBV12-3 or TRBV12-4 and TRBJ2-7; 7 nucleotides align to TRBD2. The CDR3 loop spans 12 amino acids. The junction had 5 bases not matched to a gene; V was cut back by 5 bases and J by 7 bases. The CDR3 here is CASSTGTNEQYF. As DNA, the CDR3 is TGTGCCAGCAGTACCGGGACTAATGAGCAGTACTTC.

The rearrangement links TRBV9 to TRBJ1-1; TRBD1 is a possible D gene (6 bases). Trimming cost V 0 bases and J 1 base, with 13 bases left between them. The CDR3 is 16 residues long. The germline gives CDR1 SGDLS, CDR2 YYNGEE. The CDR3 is CASSVAPGQPNTEAFF. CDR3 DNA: TGTGCCAGCAGCGTAGCTCCCGGACAGCCGAACACTGAAGCTTTCTTT.

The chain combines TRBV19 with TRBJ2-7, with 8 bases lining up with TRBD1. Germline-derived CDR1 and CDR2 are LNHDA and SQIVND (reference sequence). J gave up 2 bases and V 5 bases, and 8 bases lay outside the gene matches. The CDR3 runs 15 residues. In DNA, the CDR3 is TGTGCCAGTAGTTTGGGACAGGTTGAAGCCTACGAGCAGTACTTC. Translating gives CASSLGQVEAYEQYF.

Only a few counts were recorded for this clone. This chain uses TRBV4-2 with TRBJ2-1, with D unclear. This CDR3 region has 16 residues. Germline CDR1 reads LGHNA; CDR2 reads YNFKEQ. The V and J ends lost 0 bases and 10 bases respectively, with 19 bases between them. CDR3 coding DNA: TGTGCCAGCAGCCAAGATGGGCAGAATGGTAGGAAGGAGCAGTTCTTC. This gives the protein CASSQDGQNGRKEQFF.

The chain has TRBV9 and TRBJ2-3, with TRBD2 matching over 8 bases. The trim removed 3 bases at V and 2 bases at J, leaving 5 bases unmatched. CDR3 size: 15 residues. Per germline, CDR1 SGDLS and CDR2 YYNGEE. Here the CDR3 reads CASSATSALTDTQYF. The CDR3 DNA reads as TGTGCCAGCAGCGCGACTAGCGCGCTCACAGATACGCAGTATTTT.

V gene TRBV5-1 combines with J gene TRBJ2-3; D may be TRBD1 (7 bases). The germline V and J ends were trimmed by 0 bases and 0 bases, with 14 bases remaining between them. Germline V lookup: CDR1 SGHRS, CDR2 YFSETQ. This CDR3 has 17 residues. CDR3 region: CASSLAGGGPSTDTQYF. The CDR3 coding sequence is TGCGCCAGCAGCTTGGCCGGAGGGGGCCCTAGCACAGATACGCAGTATTTT.

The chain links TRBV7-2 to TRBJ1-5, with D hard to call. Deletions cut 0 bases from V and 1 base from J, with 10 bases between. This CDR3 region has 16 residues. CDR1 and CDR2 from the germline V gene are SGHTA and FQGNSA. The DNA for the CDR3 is TGTGCCAGCAGCTTAGCGTTAGGGAGGAGCAATCAGCCCCAGCATTTT. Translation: CASSLALGRSNQPQHF.

The CDR3 nucleotides are TGTGCCTGGGACAGGGCCGGCTATGGCTACACCTTC. This gives the protein CAWDRAGYGYTF. The genes are TRBV30 and TRBJ1-2, with 7 bases that match TRBD1. The V gene's germline CDR1 is GTSNPN and CDR2 SVGIG (reference sequence). Trimming removed 5 bases from V and 4 bases from J; junction bases left unmatched: 4. This CDR3 has 12 amino acids.

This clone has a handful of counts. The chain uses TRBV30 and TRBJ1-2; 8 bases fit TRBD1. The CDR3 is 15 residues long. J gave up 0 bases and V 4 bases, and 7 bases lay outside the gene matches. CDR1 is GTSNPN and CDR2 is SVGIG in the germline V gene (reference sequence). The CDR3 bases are TGTGCCTGGACCCCAGTGGGACAGGCTAACTATGGCTACACCTTC. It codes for CAWTPVGQANYGYTF.